This TCR beta chain was recovered during a study of blood T cell repertoires in COVID-19. Study overall: Nucleic acid was either cDNA or gDNA, and it came from T cells, B-cell-depleted T cells, or PBMCs.

CDR3 length: 19 residues. Germline CDR1 and CDR2: MGHRA and YSYEKL. Trimming pared 0 bases from V and 1 base from J, leaving 19 bases between. In the original analysis: Estimation of nucleated cell counts was performed using reference gene primer amplification. Sequencing was performed with immunoSEQ multiplex PCR; in TCRdb, only in-frame clones are kept and a portion is missing. The V and J calls and clone size are taken from that table; D and trimming were inferred from the DNA. The sample consists of 150,000 to 200,000 clones, about 89% of them appearing once. This sequence joins TRBV4-1 and TRBJ2-4; tentative D call: TRBD2 (6 bases). This receptor was taken from a man aged 18-30 years who had recovered from COVID-19. The sequenced sample consisted of peripheral blood. The chain's CDR3 is CASSQDSVGGGRAKNIQYF. The CDR3 DNA follows: TGCGCCAGCAGCCAAGATTCGGTCGGGGGTGGTAGGGCCAAAAACATTCAGTACTTC.